These 9 T cell receptor beta chains share one sample of origin, sequenced in a study of patients and donors after allogeneic stem cell transplantation. MiXCR was run by TCRdb on the RT-PCR reads, yielding one entry per CDR3 protein. The repertoire has over 200,000 distinct CDR3 sequences, less than 50% of them found once; the top ten carry 9.5% to 13%. Material for sequencing was blood, either unsorted or a sorted T cell fraction (not recorded which). These receptors all stem from a human donor who was either an allogeneic HSCT recipient or a stem cell or donor lymphocyte infusion donor (not recorded which). It is not recorded whose cells these are; they may come from a transplant donor.

In this sample, this clonotype turned up many times. The V gene is TRBV5-1, the J gene TRBJ2-5, with 7 bases aligning to TRBD2. J was trimmed by 3 bases and V by 0 bases; bases with no gene match: 11. The CDR3 sequence is 17 residues long. The germline V gene encodes CDR1 SGHRS and CDR2 YFSETQ. CDR3 in amino acids: CASSLGVVASGEETQYF. CDR3 DNA sequence: TGCGCCAGCAGCTTGGGAGTCGTGGCTAGCGGAGAAGAGACCCAGTACTTC.

This clonotype has just a few counts. The V call is TRBV4-2, the J call TRBJ1-3; D possibly corresponds to TRBD1 (5 bases). The germline V and J ends were trimmed by 4 bases and 0 bases, with 10 bases remaining between them. The CDR3 totals 15 residues. CDR1 LGHNA and CDR2 YNFKEQ come from the germline V gene. The CDR3 is CASSLGRSSGNTIYF. The CDR3 region has the DNA TGTGCCAGCAGCCTGGGACGGTCCTCTGGAAACACCATATATTTT.

The chain is built from TRBV25-1 and TRBJ1-5; D possibly corresponds to TRBD1 (6 bases). The V and J ends lost 10 bases and 4 bases respectively, with 20 bases between them. This CDR3 region has 15 residues. Germline CDR1 and CDR2: MGHDK and SYGVNS. In nucleotides, the CDR3 is TGTGCCACCCCCGGTGCCACAGGGATTAATCAGCCCCAGCATTTT. Translation: CATPGATGINQPQHF.

This chain joins TRBV6-1 and TRBJ1-1; 8 nucleotides agree with TRBD1. Germline CDR1 is MNHNS and CDR2 is SASEGT. This CDR3 is built from 11 residues. V shed 8 bases, J shed 9 bases, and the junction held 5 bases outside the gene matches. Here the CDR3 reads CASGQGRQAFF. The CDR3 DNA sequence: TGTGCCAGCGGACAGGGAAGGCAAGCTTTCTTT.

The chain combines TRBV5-1 with TRBJ2-3; D may be TRBD1 (5 bases). V gave up 4 bases and J gave up 8 bases, with 11 bases separating them. Germline loops: CDR1 SGHRS, CDR2 YFSETQ. The CDR3 covers 12 residues. The CDR3 sequence: CASSPSQGTQYF. As DNA, the CDR3 is TGCGCCAGCAGCCCCTCTCAGGGTACGCAGTATTTT. The full variable domain, its missing parts supplied by reference TRBV5-1 and TRBJ2-3, is KAGVTQTPRYLIKTRGQQVTLSCSPISGHRSVSWYQQTPGQGLQFLFEYFSETQRNKGNFPGRFSGRQFSNSRSEMNVSTLELGDSALYLCASSPSQGTQYFGPGTRLTVL.

The sample holds a few counts of this clonotype. The rearrangement uses TRBV29-1 and TRBJ1-1; D remains unclear. The CDR3 extends over 16 amino acids. The V end was cut by 1 base, the J end by 1 base, with 16 bases between. Germline V gene lookup returns CDR1 SQVTM and CDR2 ANQGSEA. The CDR3 protein is CSVEVRRLNGNTEAFF. The DNA for the CDR3 is TGCAGCGTTGAAGTACGCAGGCTTAATGGGAACACTGAAGCTTTCTTT. Complete variable domain (other parts from reference TRBV29-1 and TRBJ1-1): SAVISQKPSRDICQRGTSLTIQCQVDSQVTMMFWYRQQPGQSLTLIATANQGSEATYESGFVIDKFPISRPNLTFSTLTVSNMSPEDSSIYLCSVEVRRLNGNTEAFFGQGTRLTVV.

This sequence joins TRBV11-2 and TRBJ1-1; D is possibly TRBD1 (5 bases). The CDR3 covers 14 residues. V was pared by 5 bases and J by 4 bases, with 14 bases between. Germline CDR1 SGHAT, CDR2 FQNNGV. CDR3 DNA sequence: TGTGCCAGCAGCCGCGATACAGGTTCCACTGAAGCTTTCTTT. Translating gives CASSRDTGSTEAFF.

This clonotype was counted a few times. The chain links TRBV19 to TRBJ1-1; TRBD1 is a possible D gene (6 bases). V lost 9 bases, J lost 0 bases, and 14 bases lay in between. This CDR3 comprises 14 residues. The germline gives CDR1 LNHDA, CDR2 SQIVND (reference sequence). CDR3 amino acids: CASGPQGMNTEAFF. The CDR3, as DNA: TGTGCCAGCGGACCTCAGGGGATGAACACTGAAGCTTTCTTT.

V is TRBV4-1 and J is TRBJ2-2, with 10 bases matching TRBD1. Germline loops: CDR1 MGHRA, CDR2 YSYEKL. The ends lost 1 base at V and 6 bases at J; junction bases unmatched: 11. The CDR3 length is 18 residues. The CDR3 bases are TGCGCCAGCAGCCAAGTTCGAACGGGACAGGGGATCGCCGGGGAGCTGTTTTTT. This sequence encodes CASSQVRTGQGIAGELFF.